This T cell receptor beta chain was recorded in a study of beta chain features in type 1 diabetes. On this clone itself: Its antigen is not identified.

Whole-study findings and limits: TCRB CDR3 length was moderately but significantly reduced in all four CD4+ subsets of Type 1 diabetes patients.

The investigators reverse transcribed all of the isolated RNA, so they sequenced expressed TCRB transcripts. Some clones are missing from TCRdb's copy, which holds only in-frame ones; the method was immunoSEQ multiplex PCR. The sample consists of 310,000 or so clones, 7% to 10% of them appearing once. Sequenced material: central memory CD4+ T cells from blood. The receptor was derived from a man aged 30 to 45 with type 1 diabetes.

CDR3 DNA: TGTGCCTGGCAAGGGAGGTCGAACACTGAAGCTTTCTTT. Translation: CAWQGRSNTEAFF. The genes are TRBV30 and TRBJ1-1; D is undetermined. The CDR3 has 13 amino acids. Germline values: CDR1 GTSNPN, CDR2 SVGIG (reference sequence). V lost 5 bases, J lost 1 base, and 11 bases lay in between.